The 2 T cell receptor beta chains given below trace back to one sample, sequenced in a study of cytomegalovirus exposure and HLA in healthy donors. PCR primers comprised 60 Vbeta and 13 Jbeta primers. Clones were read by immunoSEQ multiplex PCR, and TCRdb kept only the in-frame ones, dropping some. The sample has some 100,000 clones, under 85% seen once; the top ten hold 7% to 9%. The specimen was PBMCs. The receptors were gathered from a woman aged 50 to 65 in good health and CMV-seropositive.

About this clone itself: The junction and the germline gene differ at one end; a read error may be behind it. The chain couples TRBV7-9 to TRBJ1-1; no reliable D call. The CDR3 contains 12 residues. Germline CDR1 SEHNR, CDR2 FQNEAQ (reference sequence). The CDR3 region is CASTIRGGPGFF. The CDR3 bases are TGTGCCAGCACCATTCGAGGAGGGCCGGGATTTTTT.

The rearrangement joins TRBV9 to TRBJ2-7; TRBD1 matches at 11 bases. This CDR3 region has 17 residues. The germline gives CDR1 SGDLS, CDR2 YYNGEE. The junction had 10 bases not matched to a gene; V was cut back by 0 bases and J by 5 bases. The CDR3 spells CASSVAVGDRGTDEQYF. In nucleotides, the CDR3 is TGTGCCAGCAGCGTAGCTGTGGGGGACAGGGGGACCGACGAGCAGTACTTC.